A selection of T cell receptor beta chains follows, all from one sample in a study of blood T cell repertoires in COVID-19. Data came from immunoSEQ multiplex PCR; TCRdb stores just in-frame clones and leaves some out. The sample has 83,000 or so clones, about 75% seen once. Sequenced input: peripheral blood. The receptors here all came from a woman of 80 years or more with acute or convalescent COVID-19. CDR3s include the opening cysteine and the closing phenylalanine or tryptophan. A D gene is named only where the DNA matches it firmly. Clone size is given for some rows only: seen once, a few or many times, or a class if the clone is expanded.

v_call: TRBV5-1
j_call: TRBJ1-1
d_call: .
clone_size: .
cdr3_nt: TGCGCCAGCAGCCCATTCCAGGGGTCCACTGAAGCTTTCTTT
cdr3_aa: CASSPFQGSTEAFF

v_call: TRBV6-5
j_call: TRBJ1-5
d_call: TRBD1
clone_size: .
cdr3_nt: TGTGCCAGCGGCAAGACAGGGATGGATCAGCCCCAGCATTTT
cdr3_aa: CASGKTGMDQPQHF

v_call: TRBV5-4
j_call: TRBJ2-1
d_call: TRBD1
clone_size: few
cdr3_nt: TGTGCCAGCAGATCCGGACAGGGGTCTTACAATGAGCAGTTCTTC
cdr3_aa: CASRSGQGSYNEQFF

v_call: TRBV29-1
j_call: TRBJ1-2
d_call: .
clone_size: .
cdr3_nt: TGCAGCGTCTTTAAACTGGACAGCCGAGACTATGGCTACACCTTC
cdr3_aa: CSVFKLDSRDYGYTF

v_call: TRBV7-9
j_call: TRBJ1-3
d_call: .
clone_size: .
cdr3_nt: TGTGCCAGCAGCCGCGCGTACTCTGGAAACACCATATATTTT
cdr3_aa: CASSRAYSGNTIYF

v_call: TRBV5-1
j_call: TRBJ1-5
d_call: .
clone_size: .
cdr3_nt: TGCGCCAGCAGCGAACAGGGTGCTAGCAATCAGCCCCAGCATTTT
cdr3_aa: CASSEQGASNQPQHF

v_call: TRBV2
j_call: TRBJ2-3
d_call: .
clone_size: .
cdr3_nt: TGTGCCGGTACAGGGCGTCGTGGCACAGATACGCAGTATTTT
cdr3_aa: CAGTGRRGTDTQYF

v_call: TRBV18
j_call: TRBJ2-1
d_call: .
clone_size: .
cdr3_nt: TGTGCCAGCTCACCGAGTCTTCTTGAGCAGTTCTTC
cdr3_aa: CASSPSLLEQFF

v_call: TRBV11-3
j_call: TRBJ2-3
d_call: .
clone_size: many
cdr3_nt: TGTGCCAGCGCCAAGGGAGTCCCCGGGGCAGATACGCAGTATTTT
cdr3_aa: CASAKGVPGADTQYF

v_call: TRBV28
j_call: TRBJ2-5
d_call: TRBD1
clone_size: .
cdr3_nt: TGTGCCAGCACCCCAGGCGGCGGACAGGGAAAGACCCAGTACTTC
cdr3_aa: CASTPGGGQGKTQYF

v_call: TRBV24-1
j_call: TRBJ2-1
d_call: TRBD1
clone_size: .
cdr3_nt: TGTGCCACCAGTGGTACTCCGGGACAGGGGTCGAGGGTTGAGCAGTTCTTC
cdr3_aa: CATSGTPGQGSRVEQFF

v_call: TRBV28
j_call: TRBJ1-5
d_call: .
clone_size: .
cdr3_nt: TGTGCCAGCAGCCCCGGCAGGCACCCTTTCAATCAGCCCCAGCATTTT
cdr3_aa: CASSPGRHPFNQPQHF

v_call: TRBV6-6
j_call: TRBJ2-7
d_call: .
clone_size: .
cdr3_nt: TGTGCCAGCAGTTACTCGAAAACTAGCACCGAGCAGTACTTC
cdr3_aa: CASSYSKTSTEQYF

v_call: TRBV4-3
j_call: TRBJ2-3
d_call: TRBD2
clone_size: .
cdr3_nt: TGCGCCAGCAGCCAAGCTCCTAGCGGGGGGGCCAAAGATACGCAGTATTTT
cdr3_aa: CASSQAPSGGAKDTQYF

v_call: TRBV6-5
j_call: TRBJ1-6
d_call: .
clone_size: .
cdr3_nt: TGTGCCAGCAGGGAGGTTTTTAATTCACCCCTCCACTTT
cdr3_aa: CASREVFNSPLHF